The table lists the clone carrying this T cell receptor (beta chain) with a few counts. Antigen: not known. Trimming removed 5 bases at V and 0 bases at J, with 11 bases between. Looked up from germline, CDR1 is SGHTA and CDR2 is FQGNSA. CDR3 size: 15 residues. This record belongs to a study of T cells after yellow fever vaccination. Study at large: SMART-Seq v4 Ultra Low Input handled preparation of low-cell-number fractions. Regarding the study as a whole: The booster response re-showed most primary clones: approximately 97% CD4, almost 90% CD8.

TCRdb re-called the 5' RACE reads through MiXCR, storing one row per CDR3 protein. The sample includes a few hundred thousand distinct CDR3 sequences, about 8.7% of them seen just once. The sequences come from PBMCs, collected on the day of the first yellow fever vaccination. This receptor was taken from a young man who received the YFV17D yellow fever vaccine. The chain links TRBV7-2 to TRBJ2-1; D gene ambiguous. CDR3 nucleotides: TGTGCCAGCAGCCGGCAGCAGAGCTCCTACAATGAGCAGTTCTTC. This codes for CASSRQQSSYNEQFF.